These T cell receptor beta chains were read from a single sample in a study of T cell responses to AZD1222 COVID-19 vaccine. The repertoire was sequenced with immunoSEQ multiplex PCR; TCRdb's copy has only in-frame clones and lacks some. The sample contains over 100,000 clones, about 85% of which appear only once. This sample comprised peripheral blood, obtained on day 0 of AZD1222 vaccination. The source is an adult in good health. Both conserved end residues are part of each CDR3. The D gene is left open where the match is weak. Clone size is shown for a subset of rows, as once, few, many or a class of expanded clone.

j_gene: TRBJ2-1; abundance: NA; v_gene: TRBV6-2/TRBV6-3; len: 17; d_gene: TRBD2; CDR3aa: CASSTSRTSGSYNEQFF; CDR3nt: TGTGCCAGCAGCACTTCTAGGACTAGCGGATCCTACAATGAGCAGTTCTTC
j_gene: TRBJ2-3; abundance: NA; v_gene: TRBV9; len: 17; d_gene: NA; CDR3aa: CASSVGDSGRNTDTQYF; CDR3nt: TGTGCCAGCAGCGTGGGGGACAGCGGGCGCAACACAGATACGCAGTATTTT
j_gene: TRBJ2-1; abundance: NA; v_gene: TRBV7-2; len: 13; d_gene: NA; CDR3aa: CASSLARAREQFF; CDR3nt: TGTGCCAGCAGCTTAGCGAGGGCCAGGGAGCAGTTCTTC
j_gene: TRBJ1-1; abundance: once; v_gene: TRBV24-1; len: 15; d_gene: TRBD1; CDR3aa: CATRDPGTGDTEAFF; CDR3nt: TGTGCCACCAGAGATCCCGGGACAGGAGACACTGAAGCTTTCTTT
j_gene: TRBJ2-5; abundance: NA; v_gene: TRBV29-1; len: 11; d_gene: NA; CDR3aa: CSVAIGATQYF; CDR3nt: TGCAGCGTCGCGATAGGGGCGACCCAGTACTTC
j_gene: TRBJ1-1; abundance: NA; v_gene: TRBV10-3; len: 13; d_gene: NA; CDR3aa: CAISGSENTEAFF; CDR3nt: TGTGCCATCAGTGGGTCAGAGAACACTGAAGCTTTCTTT
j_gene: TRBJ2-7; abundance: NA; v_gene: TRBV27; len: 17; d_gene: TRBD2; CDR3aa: CASRTPGTSGRFYEQYF; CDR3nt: TGTGCCAGCAGAACACCCGGGACTAGCGGGAGATTCTACGAGCAGTACTTC
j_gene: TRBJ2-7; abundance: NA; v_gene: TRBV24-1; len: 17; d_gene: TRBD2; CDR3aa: CATSDFFATGGPNEQYF; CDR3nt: TGTGCCACCAGTGATTTTTTCGCTACGGGAGGGCCTAACGAGCAGTACTTC
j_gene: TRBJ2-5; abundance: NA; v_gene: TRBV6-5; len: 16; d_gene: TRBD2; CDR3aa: CASSSPSTSGEETQYF; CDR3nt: TGTGCCAGCAGTTCCCCGTCCACCAGCGGGGAAGAGACCCAGTACTTC
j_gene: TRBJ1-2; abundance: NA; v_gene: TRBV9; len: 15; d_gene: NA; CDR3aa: CASSPTPGRRYGYTF; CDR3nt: TGTGCCAGCAGCCCCACCCCGGGGCGCCGCTATGGCTACACCTTC
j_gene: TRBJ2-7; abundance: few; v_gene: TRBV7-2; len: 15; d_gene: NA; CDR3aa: CASSLAGNLGYEQYF; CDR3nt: TGTGCCAGCAGCTTAGCCGGGAATCTCGGCTACGAGCAGTACTTC
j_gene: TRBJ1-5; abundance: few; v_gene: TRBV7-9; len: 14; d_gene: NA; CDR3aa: CASSFPGVDQPQHF; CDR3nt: TGTGCCAGCAGCTTCCCCGGGGTAGATCAGCCCCAGCATTTT
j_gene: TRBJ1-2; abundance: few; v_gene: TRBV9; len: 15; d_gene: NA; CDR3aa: CASSLRDGGQYGYTF; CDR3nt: TGTGCCAGCAGTCTTCGGGATGGGGGGCAATATGGCTACACCTTC
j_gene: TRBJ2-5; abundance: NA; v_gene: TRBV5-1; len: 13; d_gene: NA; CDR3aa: CASNVGRQETQYF; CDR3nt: TGCGCCAGCAATGTGGGGAGACAAGAGACCCAGTACTTC